This T cell receptor (beta chain) was profiled in a study of glioma-infiltrating T cells after dendritic cell vaccination. This clone was picked up a small number of times. What it binds is unknown. Time point denoted: after dendritic cell vaccination, including at tumor progression/relapse. Points from the study as a whole: Survival was not directly related to TCR clonality in these patients.

Method: immunoSEQ multiplex PCR; TCRdb's copy keeps in-frame clones and lacks some. The profile shows 85,000 or so clones, about 85% of them singletons. The germline CDR1 and CDR2 sequences are MNHEY and SMNVEV (reference sequence). The V gene end was trimmed by 3 bases and the J gene end by 2 bases; junction bases not matched to a gene: 7. The CDR3 extends over 15 amino acids. Sequenced material: blood, taken after dendritic cell vaccination. The receptor comes from a human donor with glioblastoma. The chain carries TRBV27 and TRBJ2-7; 7 bases fit TRBD1. The CDR3 is CASSFRQGFAYEQYF. CDR3 nucleotides: TGTGCCAGCAGTTTCCGACAGGGTTTCGCCTACGAGCAGTACTTC.